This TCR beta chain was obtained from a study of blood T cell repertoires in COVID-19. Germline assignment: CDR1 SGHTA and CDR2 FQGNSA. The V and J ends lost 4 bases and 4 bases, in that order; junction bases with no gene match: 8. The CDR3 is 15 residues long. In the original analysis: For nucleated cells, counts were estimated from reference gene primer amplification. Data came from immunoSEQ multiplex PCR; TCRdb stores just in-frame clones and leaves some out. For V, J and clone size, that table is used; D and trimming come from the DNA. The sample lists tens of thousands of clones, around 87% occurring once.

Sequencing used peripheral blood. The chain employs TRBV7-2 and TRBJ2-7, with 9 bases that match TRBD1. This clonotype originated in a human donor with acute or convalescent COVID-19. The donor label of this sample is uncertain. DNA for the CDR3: TGTGCCAGCAGCTACCGGGACAGGGAGCGGTACGAGCAGTACTTC. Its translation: CASSYRDRERYEQYF. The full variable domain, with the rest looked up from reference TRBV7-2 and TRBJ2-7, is GAGVSQSPSNKVTEKGKDVELRCDPISGHTALYWYRQSLGQGLEFLIYFQGNSAPDKSGLPSDRFSAERTGGSVSTLTIQRTQQEDSAVYLCASSYRDRERYEQYFGPGTRLTVT.